A single sample gave rise to the 17 T cell receptor beta chains below, sequenced in a study of blood T cell repertoires in COVID-19. Profiling relied on immunoSEQ multiplex PCR, and the TCRdb table lists in-frame clones only, not all of them. Of some 530,000 clones in the sample, more than 85% were seen once. Sequencing used PBMCs or T cells enriched from blood (not recorded which). Source of these receptors: an older woman who had recovered from COVID-19.

V gene TRBV5-1 combines with J gene TRBJ2-3; the D is unclear. Trimming took 0 bases from V and 4 from J, leaving 9 bases between them. Germline loops: CDR1 SGHRS, CDR2 YFSETQ. The CDR3 is 14 amino acids. The DNA for the CDR3 is TGCGCCAGCAGCTTGGGAACAGTTCCAGATACGCAGTATTTT. This sequence encodes CASSLGTVPDTQYF.

The rearrangement uses TRBV3-1 (or the pseudogene TRBV3-2) and TRBJ2-2, with TRBD2 identical over 14 bases. CDR1 is LGHDT and CDR2 is YNNKEL in the germline V gene (reference sequence). The J segment lost 4 bases and the V segment lost 4 bases, leaving 8 bases of the junction unmatched. This CDR3 has 18 residues. The CDR3 sequence is CASSLRTSGGTGTGELFF. Written as DNA, the CDR3 is TGTGCCAGCAGCCTGAGGACTAGCGGGGGGACCGGCACCGGGGAGCTGTTTTTT.

CDR3 in DNA: TGCGCCAGCAGCCGGGACAGGGTGAACACTGAAGCTTTCTTT. It encodes CASSRDRVNTEAFF. V gene TRBV10-1 combines with J gene TRBJ1-1; TRBD1 aligns across 9 bases. This CDR3 has 14 residues. V lost 6 bases to trimming and J lost 0 bases; unmatched junction nucleotides: 2. The germline CDR1 and CDR2 sequences are WNHNN and SYGVQD (reference sequence).

The chain links TRBV18 to TRBJ2-5; D is possibly TRBD1 (5 bases). Germline V gene data show CDR1 as KGHSH and CDR2 as LQKENI. Trimming removed 4 bases from V and 2 bases from J, with 8 bases in between. The CDR3 has 13 amino acids. CDR3 DNA sequence: TGTGCCAGCTCACGGGGCAGGCAAGAGACCCAGTACTTC. This sequence encodes CASSRGRQETQYF.

CDR3 sequence: CASSWGQGQETQYF. In nucleotides, the CDR3 is TGTGCCAGCAGTTGGGGACAGGGCCAAGAGACCCAGTACTTC. This chain connects TRBV2 to TRBJ2-5; 9 nucleotides line up with TRBD1. The germline CDR1 and CDR2 sequences are SNHLY and FYNNEI. The CDR3 totals 14 residues. After removal of 5 bases from V and 1 base from J, the junction contained 2 bases not matched to a gene.

The V and J genes are TRBV18 and TRBJ1-1; TRBD1 matches at 7 bases. The germline gives CDR1 KGHSH, CDR2 LQKENI. Trimming removed 2 bases from V and 3 bases from J; junction bases left unmatched: 9. The length of the CDR3 is 16 residues. CDR3 residues: CASSPMTGLGYTEAFF. CDR3 bases: TGTGCCAGCTCACCAATGACAGGGCTTGGGTACACTGAAGCTTTCTTT.

The V call is TRBV3-1 (or the pseudogene TRBV3-2), the J call TRBJ2-4, with TRBD1 matching over 8 bases. Germline V gene sequence: CDR1 LGHDT, CDR2 YNNKEL (reference sequence). The CDR3 is 17 amino acids. V shed 4 bases and J 6 bases; nucleotides not matched to a gene: 14. The CDR3 sequence is CASSPQGANPLGNIQYF. CDR3 coding DNA: TGTGCCAGCAGCCCGCAGGGGGCGAACCCTTTGGGAAACATTCAGTACTTC.

The chain carries TRBV2 and TRBJ1-3; maybe TRBD1 (6 bases). V lost 5 bases to trimming and J lost 0 bases, with 11 bases between them. CDR3 length: 15 residues. CDR1 SNHLY and CDR2 FYNNEI come from the germline V gene. The CDR3 DNA follows: TGTGCCAGCAGTCGACAGGCCTTCTCTGGAAACACCATATATTTT. Translation gives CASSRQAFSGNTIYF. Using reference TRBV2 and TRBJ1-3 for the parts outside the CDR3, the full variable domain is EPEVTQTPSHQVTQMGQEVILRCVPISNHLYFYWYRQILGQKVEFLVSFYNNEISEKSEIFDDQFSVERPDGSNFTLKIRSTKLEDSAMYFCASSRQAFSGNTIYFGEGSWLTVV.

This clone was seen only once. The V and J genes are TRBV9 and TRBJ2-7; D possibly corresponds to TRBD1 (5 bases). Germline V gives CDR1 SGDLS, CDR2 YYNGEE. V was pared by 0 bases and J by 3 bases, with 13 bases between. The CDR3 is 15 residues long. CDR3 coding DNA: TGTGCCAGCAGCGTAGATCAGGGAAAAGGCTACGAGCAGTACTTC. This gives the protein CASSVDQGKGYEQYF.

This rearrangement joins TRBV4-1 to TRBJ1-1; D unclear. This CDR3 has 15 amino acids. Trimming cost V 4 bases and J 3 bases, with 15 bases left between them. The germline gives CDR1 MGHRA, CDR2 YSYEKL. The CDR3 nucleotides are TGCGCCAGCAGCCCCACGGCGGTTCAGTACACTGAAGCTTTCTTT. Translation: CASSPTAVQYTEAFF.

The chain uses TRBV6-5 and TRBJ2-7; 9 nucleotides match TRBD1. CDR1 is MNHEY, CDR2 SVGAGI, per germline. The CDR3 runs 12 residues. The junction had 3 bases not matched to a gene; V was cut back by 9 bases and J by 3 bases. This CDR3 is CASRTGVYEQYV. Here the CDR3 DNA reads TGTGCCAGTCGGACAGGGGTCTACGAGCAGTACGTC.

V usage is TRBV19 and J usage is TRBJ1-1, with 8 nucleotides matching TRBD1. Trimming at V came to 10 bases and at J to 0 bases, leaving 10 bases not matched to a gene. The CDR3 extends over 15 amino acids. Germline CDR1 reads LNHDA; CDR2 reads SQIVND (reference sequence). Here the CDR3 DNA reads TGTGCCACCTCAGACAGGGGCGAGATGAACACTGAAGCTTTCTTT. Translation gives CATSDRGEMNTEAFF.

The chain recombines TRBV4-1 with TRBJ1-2, with D tentatively TRBD1 (5 bases). V dropped 3 bases and J dropped 4 bases, with 12 bases sitting between them. The CDR3 has 14 residues. Germline CDR1 and CDR2: MGHRA and YSYEKL. This CDR3 reads CASSQGQGVYGYTF. The CDR3 nucleotides are TGCGCCAGCAGCCAGGGCCAGGGTGTCTATGGCTACACCTTC.

This sequence joins TRBV5-1 and TRBJ2-3; TRBD1 might be the D (6 bases). From germline, CDR1 is SGHRS and CDR2 YFSETQ. V lost 4 bases, J lost 6 bases, and 27 bases lay in between. This CDR3 has 18 amino acids. The CDR3 here is CASSAFWDKETVSDTQYF. CDR3 coding DNA: TGCGCCAGCAGCGCCTTTTGGGACAAGGAAACCGTTAGCGATACGCAGTATTTT.

The chain has TRBV3-1 (or the pseudogene TRBV3-2) and TRBJ1-3; D ambiguous. CDR1 is LGHDT, CDR2 YNNKEL, per germline (reference sequence). The CDR3 sequence is 13 residues long. V gave up 4 bases and J gave up 4 bases, with 8 bases separating them. CDR3 amino acids: CASSPSVGNTIYF. The CDR3 DNA reads TGTGCCAGCAGCCCAAGCGTCGGAAACACCATATATTTT.

In this sample, this clone turned up a few times. The gene calls are TRBV2 and TRBJ1-4; 8 nucleotides line up with TRBD1. CDR3 length: 15 amino acids. CDR1 is SNHLY and CDR2 is FYNNEI in the germline V gene. V dropped 7 bases and J dropped 6; count of bases not matched to a gene: 10. The CDR3 loop is CASTPRGPGDEKLFF. The CDR3 DNA reads TGTGCCAGCACTCCCAGGGGGCCCGGGGATGAAAAACTGTTTTTT. Full variable domain (missing parts from reference TRBV2 and TRBJ1-4): EPEVTQTPSHQVTQMGQEVILRCVPISNHLYFYWYRQILGQKVEFLVSFYNNEISEKSEIFDDQFSVERPDGSNFTLKIRSTKLEDSAMYFCASTPRGPGDEKLFFGSGTQLSVL.

The J gene is TRBJ2-2, the V gene TRBV6-5; 7 bases are a match to TRBD2. V trimming: 5 bases; J trimming: 4 bases; junction bases outside the gene matches: 7. Germline assignment: CDR1 MNHEY and CDR2 SVGAGI. The CDR3 extends over 15 amino acids. In DNA form, the CDR3 reads TGTGCCAGCAGTAGTACGGGGGGAGTCACCGGGGAGCTGTTTTTT. Translated: CASSSTGGVTGELFF.